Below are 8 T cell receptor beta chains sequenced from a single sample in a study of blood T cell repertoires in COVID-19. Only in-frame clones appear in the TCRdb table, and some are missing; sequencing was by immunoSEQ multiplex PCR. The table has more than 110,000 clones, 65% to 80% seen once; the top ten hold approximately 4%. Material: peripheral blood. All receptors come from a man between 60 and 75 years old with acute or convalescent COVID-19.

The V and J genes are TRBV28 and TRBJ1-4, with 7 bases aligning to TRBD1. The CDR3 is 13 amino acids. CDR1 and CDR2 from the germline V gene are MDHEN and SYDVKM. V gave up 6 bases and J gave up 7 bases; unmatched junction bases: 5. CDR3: CASRPGTVEKLFF. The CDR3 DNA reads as TGTGCCAGCAGACCCGGGACAGTTGAAAAACTGTTTTTT.

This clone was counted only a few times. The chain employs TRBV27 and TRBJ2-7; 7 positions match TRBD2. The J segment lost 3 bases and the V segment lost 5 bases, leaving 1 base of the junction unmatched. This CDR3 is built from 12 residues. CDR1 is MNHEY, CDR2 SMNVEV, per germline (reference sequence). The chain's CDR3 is CASSPGGYEQYF. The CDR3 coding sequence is TGTGCCAGCAGTCCGGGGGGCTACGAGCAGTACTTC.

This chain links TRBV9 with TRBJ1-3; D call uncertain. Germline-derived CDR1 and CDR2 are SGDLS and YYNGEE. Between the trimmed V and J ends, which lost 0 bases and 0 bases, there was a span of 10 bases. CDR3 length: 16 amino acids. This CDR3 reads CASSVAPKSSGNTIYF. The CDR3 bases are TGTGCCAGCAGCGTAGCCCCTAAGAGCTCTGGAAACACCATATATTTT. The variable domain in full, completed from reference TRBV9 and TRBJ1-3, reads DSGVTQTPKHLITATGQRVTLRCSPRSGDLSVYWYQQSLDQGLQFLIQYYNGEERAKGNILERFSAQQFPDLHSELNLSSLELGDSALYFCASSVAPKSSGNTIYFGEGSWLTVV.

CDR3 sequence reads: CASNSALSGNTIYF. CDR3 DNA sequence: TGTGCCAGCAACTCCGCCCTCTCTGGAAACACCATATATTTT. The gene calls are TRBV28 and TRBJ1-3, with no clear D. The CDR3 is 14 amino acids. From germline, CDR1 is MDHEN and CDR2 SYDVKM. V lost 7 bases and J lost 0, with 10 bases in between.

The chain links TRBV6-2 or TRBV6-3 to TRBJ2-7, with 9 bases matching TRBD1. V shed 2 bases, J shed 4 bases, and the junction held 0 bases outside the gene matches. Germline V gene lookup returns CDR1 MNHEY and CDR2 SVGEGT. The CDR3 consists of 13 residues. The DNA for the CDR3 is TGTGCCAGCAGTTACGGGACAGGGTACGAGCAGTACTTC. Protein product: CASSYGTGYEQYF.

The CDR3 loop is CASNQGSNQPQHF. In nucleotides, the CDR3 is TGTGCCAGCAACCAGGGAAGCAATCAGCCCCAGCATTTT. The chain employs TRBV28 and TRBJ1-5; TRBD1 is a possible D gene (5 bases). V gave up 7 bases and J gave up 1 base, with 8 bases separating them. The CDR3 contains 13 residues. Germline loops: CDR1 MDHEN, CDR2 SYDVKM.

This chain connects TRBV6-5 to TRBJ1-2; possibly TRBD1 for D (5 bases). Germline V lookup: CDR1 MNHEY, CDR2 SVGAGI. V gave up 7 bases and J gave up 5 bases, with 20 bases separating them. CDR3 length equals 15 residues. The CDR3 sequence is CASTPELGGVYGYTF. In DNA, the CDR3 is TGTGCCAGCACCCCGGAACTCGGGGGGGTTTATGGCTACACCTTC.

The CDR3 here is CASSQVTGEKLFF. In nucleotides, the CDR3 is TGCGCCAGCAGCCAAGTTACGGGTGAAAAACTGTTTTTT. The V call is TRBV4-1, the J call TRBJ1-4, with D unclear. CDR1 and CDR2 from the germline V gene are MGHRA and YSYEKL. This CDR3 is built from 13 residues. V was pared by 1 base and J by 7 bases, with 7 bases between.